The 19 T cell receptor beta chains listed next were all sequenced from one sample in a study of T cell responses to AZD1222 COVID-19 vaccine. Profiled with immunoSEQ multiplex PCR; TCRdb holds only in-frame clones, not every one. The sample yields 140,000 to 150,000 clones, 85% to 95% seen once. The sample was peripheral blood, taken on day 0 of AZD1222 vaccination. Receptor source: an adult in good health.

J is TRBJ2-7 and V is TRBV3-1 (or the pseudogene TRBV3-2); D perhaps matches TRBD2 (6 bases). Germline CDR1 LGHDT, CDR2 YNNKEL (reference sequence). The CDR3 has 15 residues. The V gene lost 2 bases and the J gene lost 2 bases, with 13 bases spanning the gap. CDR3 region: CASSQITSQTYEQYF. Here the CDR3 DNA reads TGTGCCAGCAGCCAAATTACTAGCCAGACCTACGAGCAGTACTTC.

V usage is TRBV2 and J usage is TRBJ2-2; 10 bases are shared with TRBD2. Trimming took 3 bases from V and 6 from J; bases not matched to a gene: 7. The CDR3 totals 16 residues. CDR1 is SNHLY, CDR2 FYNNEI, per germline. The CDR3 sequence is CASSESSGSIAGELFF. The CDR3 region has the DNA TGTGCCAGCAGTGAGTCTAGCGGGAGTATTGCCGGGGAGCTGTTTTTT.

This chain joins TRBV3-1 (or the pseudogene TRBV3-2) and TRBJ2-1, with D possibly matching TRBD2 (5 bases). CDR1 and CDR2 from the germline V gene are LGHDT and YNNKEL (reference sequence). The V end was cut by 5 bases, the J end by 13 bases, with 21 bases between. The CDR3 is 14 residues long. The CDR3 loop is CASSALSGKGTQFF. CDR3 DNA sequence: TGTGCCAGCAGCGCTCTCTCCGGGAAAGGAACACAGTTCTTC.

The genes are TRBV27 and TRBJ2-3, with 11 bases matching TRBD2. CDR3 length: 18 residues. CDR1 MNHEY and CDR2 SMNVEV come from the germline V gene (reference sequence). The J segment lost 0 bases and the V segment lost 6 bases, leaving 11 bases of the junction unmatched. This CDR3 reads CASRPGTSGVSSTDTQYF. The CDR3 DNA reads TGTGCCAGCAGACCCGGGACTAGCGGAGTCTCTAGCACAGATACGCAGTATTTT.

CDR3 loop: CASGPGMVANYGYTF. The DNA of the CDR3 is TGTGCCAGCGGCCCCGGGATGGTTGCTAACTATGGCTACACCTTC. The chain recombines TRBV6-5 with TRBJ1-2; D ambiguous. Germline V gene data show CDR1 as MNHEY and CDR2 as SVGAGI. Trimming removed 8 bases at V and 0 bases at J, with 16 bases between. The length of the CDR3 is 15 residues.

The rearrangement links TRBV7-9 to TRBJ1-6; D is possibly TRBD1 (5 bases). Deletions cut 3 bases from V and 10 bases from J, with 13 bases between. The CDR3 is made up of 14 amino acids. Germline V lookup: CDR1 SEHNR, CDR2 FQNEAQ (reference sequence). The chain's CDR3 is CASSLDTLNSPLHF. CDR3 DNA sequence: TGTGCCAGCAGCTTGGACACCTTAAACTCACCCCTCCACTTT.

The V and J genes are TRBV2 and TRBJ1-5; 7 bases are shared with TRBD1. CDR3 size: 14 residues. The trim removed 6 bases at V and 4 bases at J, leaving 6 bases unmatched. Germline values: CDR1 SNHLY, CDR2 FYNNEI. CDR3 DNA sequence: TGTGCCAGCAGCGGCCAGGGGGAAAATCAGCCCCAGCATTTT. Translating gives CASSGQGENQPQHF. Looking up the rest from reference TRBV2 and TRBJ1-5 gives the full variable domain: EPEVTQTPSHQVTQMGQEVILRCVPISNHLYFYWYRQILGQKVEFLVSFYNNEISEKSEIFDDQFSVERPDGSNFTLKIRSTKLEDSAMYFCASSGQGENQPQHFGDGTRLSIL.

The chain combines TRBV5-1 with TRBJ1-6; D is possibly TRBD1 (6 bases). V lost 4 bases and J lost 0, with 17 bases in between. Looked up from germline, CDR1 is SGHRS and CDR2 is YFSETQ. This CDR3 has 18 residues. CDR3 residues: CASSPGGPVLSYNSPLHF. The CDR3 DNA reads TGCGCCAGCAGCCCGGGGGGCCCTGTCCTCTCCTATAATTCACCCCTCCACTTT.

This clone was detected once. This rearrangement joins TRBV24-1 to TRBJ2-2; 9 bases fit TRBD2. The CDR3 loop spans 19 amino acids. The V and J ends lost 0 bases and 0 bases, in that order; junction bases with no gene match: 7. From germline, CDR1 is KGHDR and CDR2 SFDVKD. The CDR3: CATSDLVVAGDANTGELFF. The CDR3 DNA follows: TGTGCCACCAGTGATTTGGTGGTAGCGGGAGACGCGAACACCGGGGAGCTGTTTTTT.

This sequence joins TRBV5-1 and TRBJ1-1; D unclear. The CDR3 runs to 15 residues. V lost 5 bases and J 0 bases, leaving 14 bases between the germline ends. Germline CDR1 and CDR2: SGHRS and YFSETQ. CDR3 protein: CASRVGQAMNTEAFF. In DNA form, the CDR3 reads TGCGCCAGCAGAGTCGGGCAAGCCATGAACACTGAAGCTTTCTTT. Using reference TRBV5-1 and TRBJ1-1 for the parts outside the CDR3, the full variable domain is KAGVTQTPRYLIKTRGQQVTLSCSPISGHRSVSWYQQTPGQGLQFLFEYFSETQRNKGNFPGRFSGRQFSNSRSEMNVSTLELGDSALYLCASRVGQAMNTEAFFGQGTRLTVV.

The CDR3 sequence is CASSQGGTRGNTIYF. CDR3 nucleotide sequence: TGCGCCAGCAGCCAAGGAGGGACCCGCGGAAACACCATATATTTT. The chain employs TRBV4-1 and TRBJ1-3; possible D gene TRBD1, 5 bases. Per the germline V gene, CDR1 is MGHRA and CDR2 is YSYEKL. V dropped 1 base and J dropped 4 bases, with 11 bases sitting between them. The length of the CDR3 is 15 residues.

The chain employs TRBV9 and TRBJ2-1; TRBD2 matches at 11 bases. The CDR3 is made up of 15 amino acids. Unmatched junction bases numbered 3, after V lost 0 bases and J lost 7 bases. Germline CDR1 and CDR2: SGDLS and YYNGEE. The chain's CDR3 is CASSVVAGGVNEQFF. The CDR3 nucleotides read TGTGCCAGCAGCGTAGTAGCGGGGGGGGTGAATGAGCAGTTCTTC. Combining the CDR3 with reference TRBV9 and TRBJ2-1 gives the whole variable domain DSGVTQTPKHLITATGQRVTLRCSPRSGDLSVYWYQQSLDQGLQFLIQYYNGEERAKGNILERFSAQQFPDLHSELNLSSLELGDSALYFCASSVVAGGVNEQFFGPGTRLTVL.

The rearrangement links TRBV6-5 to TRBJ1-5, with 7 bases matching TRBD1. CDR3 length: 15 residues. From germline, CDR1 is MNHEY and CDR2 SVGAGI. J was trimmed by 5 bases and V by 6 bases; bases with no gene match: 10. DNA of the CDR3: TGTGCCAGCAGCCCCACCCAGGGGGGCCATCAGCCCCAGCATTTT. Encoded protein: CASSPTQGGHQPQHF.

The DNA for the CDR3 is TGTGCCAGCAGCTTAGGTAGGGGAAACACCATATATTTT. Its translation: CASSLGRGNTIYF. The chain joins TRBV13 to TRBJ1-3, with no clear D. Germline CDR1 reads PRHDT; CDR2 reads FYEKMQ (reference sequence). V lost 0 bases and J lost 4, with 4 bases in between. This CDR3 comprises 13 residues.

With respect to this clone: The same CDR3 arises from other DNA sequences in this sample as well. The chain's CDR3 is CASSSGRAYEQYF. The CDR3 DNA is TGTGCCAGCAGCAGCGGGAGGGCCTACGAGCAGTACTTC. The genes are TRBV7-2 and TRBJ2-7, with 10 nucleotides matching TRBD2. CDR1 is SGHTA and CDR2 is FQGNSA in the germline V gene. V trimming: 5 bases; J trimming: 2 bases; junction bases outside the gene matches: 0. The CDR3 has 13 amino acids.

The chain carries TRBV7-3 and TRBJ1-1; D gene uncertain. The CDR3 length is 13 residues. The ends were cut back, 3 bases at V and 1 base at J, with 6 bases in the middle. Germline V CDR1 and CDR2: SGHTA, FQGTGA. CDR3 nucleotides: TGTGCCAGCAGCTTTGATCAGAACACTGAAGCTTTCTTT. This gives the protein CASSFDQNTEAFF. Complete variable domain (other parts from reference TRBV7-3 and TRBJ1-1): GAGVSQTPSNKVTEKGKYVELRCDPISGHTALYWYRQSLGQGPEFLIYFQGTGAADDSGLPNDRFFAVRPEGSVSTLKIQRTERGDSAVYLCASSFDQNTEAFFGQGTRLTVV.

This chain connects TRBV18 to TRBJ2-5; tentatively, D is TRBD2 (6 bases). This CDR3 contains 16 residues. Per germline, CDR1 KGHSH and CDR2 LQKENI. V dropped 0 bases and J dropped 0 bases, with 11 bases sitting between them. The CDR3 protein is CASSPPVGGYQETQYF. The DNA of the CDR3 is TGTGCCAGCTCACCACCGGTTGGAGGGTACCAAGAGACCCAGTACTTC.

The genes are TRBV9 and TRBJ1-5; the match to TRBD1 covers 9 bases. V shed 4 bases and J 3 bases; nucleotides not matched to a gene: 2. The CDR3 has 14 amino acids. Germline CDR1 and CDR2: SGDLS and YYNGEE. In nucleotides, the CDR3 is TGTGCCAGCAGCCGGGACAGGGACAATCAGCCCCAGCATTTT. This sequence encodes CASSRDRDNQPQHF.

This sequence joins TRBV6-5 and TRBJ1-4; 8 bases align to TRBD1. Unmatched junction bases numbered 5, after V lost 4 bases and J lost 13 bases. This CDR3 is 12 amino acids long. Germline CDR1 reads MNHEY; CDR2 reads SVGAGI. This CDR3 is CASSSDREGLFF. The CDR3 DNA is TGTGCCAGCAGTTCGGACAGGGAGGGACTGTTTTTT.